This passage covers 12 T cell receptor beta chains from one sample sequenced in a study of cytomegalovirus exposure and HLA in healthy donors. Both 60 Vbeta primers and 13 Jbeta primers went into the PCR. Clones were read by immunoSEQ multiplex PCR, and TCRdb kept only the in-frame ones, dropping some. The sample has fewer than 200,000 clones; around 86% are singletons. Sequenced material: PBMCs. The receptors shown here come from a human donor in good health.

The chain employs TRBV27 and TRBJ1-2; weak D call: TRBD1 (5 bases). Germline lookup yields CDR1 MNHEY and CDR2 SMNVEV (reference sequence). This CDR3 is built from 13 residues. Trimming stripped 3 bases from V and 5 bases from J, with 10 bases between. The CDR3 sequence is CASSFTGAYGYTF. The CDR3 DNA reads as TGTGCCAGCAGTTTTACAGGAGCTTATGGCTACACCTTC.

This clone has just one count. The V and J genes are TRBV9 and TRBJ2-1; 8 nucleotides line up with TRBD2. Germline lookup yields CDR1 SGDLS and CDR2 YYNGEE. Trimming took 3 bases from V and 10 from J; bases not matched to a gene: 6. The CDR3 consists of 13 residues. CDR3 in DNA: TGTGCCAGCAGCGCGGGAGGGGCTGAGGAGCAGTTCTTC. This translates into CASSAGGAEEQFF. The full variable domain, completed using reference TRBV9 and TRBJ2-1, is DSGVTQTPKHLITATGQRVTLRCSPRSGDLSVYWYQQSLDQGLQFLIQYYNGEERAKGNILERFSAQQFPDLHSELNLSSLELGDSALYFCASSAGGAEEQFFGPGTRLTVL.

The genes are TRBV5-4 and TRBJ1-1; weak D call: TRBD1 (6 bases). This CDR3 contains 15 residues. Germline CDR1 is SGHNT and CDR2 is YYREEE (reference sequence). Between the trimmed V and J ends, which lost 4 bases and 2 bases, there was a span of 15 bases. CDR3 DNA: TGTGCCAGCAGCCGTTCCGGGACAATAAACACTGAAGCTTTCTTT. Protein sequence: CASSRSGTINTEAFF.

The chain recombines TRBV10-1 with TRBJ1-2; no clear D. CDR3 length: 15 amino acids. The ends were cut back, 0 bases at V and 4 bases at J, with 12 bases in the middle. The germline V gene encodes CDR1 WNHNN and CDR2 SYGVQD (reference sequence). Written as DNA, the CDR3 is TGCGCCAGCAGTGAGTCGAGGGAGGCGGGCTATGGCTACACCTTC. It specifies CASSESREAGYGYTF.

The V gene is TRBV6-1, the J gene TRBJ1-5; D remains unclear. Trimming cost V 4 bases and J 4 bases, with 11 bases left between them. The CDR3 is 14 amino acids. CDR1 is MNHNS, CDR2 SASEGT, per germline. The CDR3 nucleotides are TGTGCCAGCAGTGGGATGGGCCTTAATCAGCCCCAGCATTTT. It specifies CASSGMGLNQPQHF.

The chain is built from TRBV7-9 and TRBJ2-1; TRBD1 is a possible D gene (6 bases). CDR1 SEHNR and CDR2 FQNEAQ come from the germline V gene (reference sequence). The V gene lost 1 base and the J gene lost 4 bases, with 14 bases spanning the gap. The CDR3 totals 16 residues. CDR3 in amino acids: CASSLGSGASYNEQFF. In DNA, the CDR3 is TGTGCCAGCAGCTTAGGTTCAGGGGCGTCTTACAATGAGCAGTTCTTC.

The rearrangement uses TRBV6-5 and TRBJ1-1; D is perhaps TRBD1 (6 bases). Trimming pared 6 bases from V and 1 base from J, leaving 12 bases between. CDR3 length: 14 residues. The V gene's germline CDR1 is MNHEY and CDR2 SVGAGI. The CDR3 reads CASSLGGRNTEAFF. The DNA for the CDR3 is TGTGCCAGCAGCCTAGGGGGACGGAACACTGAAGCTTTCTTT.

The genes are TRBV5-6 and TRBJ2-5; TRBD2 matches 9 bases. Unmatched junction bases numbered 6, after V lost 2 bases and J lost 7 bases. This CDR3 has 14 amino acids. From germline, CDR1 is SGHDT and CDR2 YYEEEE. CDR3 sequence: CASSLAGGLGTQYF. The CDR3 DNA reads as TGTGCCAGCAGCTTAGCGGGGGGACTCGGGACCCAGTACTTC.

This clone was seen more than once but under ten times. The chain couples TRBV5-1 to TRBJ2-3; D may be TRBD2 (6 bases). Germline values: CDR1 SGHRS, CDR2 YFSETQ. Trimming removed 7 bases from V and 3 bases from J, with 18 bases in between. This CDR3 has 15 amino acids. This chain's CDR3 is CASSDPGLITDTQYF. In DNA, the CDR3 is TGCGCCAGCTCGGATCCGGGACTGATAACAGATACGCAGTATTTT.

This sequence joins TRBV5-6 and TRBJ1-3; D gene uncertain. CDR1 SGHDT and CDR2 YYEEEE come from the germline V gene. The CDR3 consists of 16 residues. V was shortened by 4 bases and J by 0 bases, with 14 bases between the two germline ends. This chain's CDR3 is CASSPYRGFSGNTIYF. CDR3 nucleotides: TGTGCCAGCAGCCCTTACCGGGGTTTCTCTGGAAACACCATATATTTT.

The chain recombines TRBV6-5 with TRBJ2-2; the D gene is possibly TRBD2 (7 bases). The V gene lost 4 bases and the J gene lost 6 bases, with 15 bases spanning the gap. This CDR3 is built from 15 residues. Per the germline V gene, CDR1 is MNHEY and CDR2 is SVGAGI. The CDR3 protein is CASSSGGLGAGELFF. The DNA for the CDR3 is TGTGCCAGCAGTTCGGGGGGCCTAGGGGCCGGGGAGCTGTTTTTT.

This chain joins TRBV4-3 and TRBJ1-2; TRBD1 is a possible D gene (5 bases). The CDR3 sequence is 15 residues long. Germline V lookup: CDR1 LGHNA, CDR2 YSLEER. Deletions cut 0 bases from V and 3 bases from J, with 11 bases between. The CDR3 here is CASSQDWARDYGYTF. DNA of the CDR3: TGCGCCAGCAGCCAAGATTGGGCCAGGGACTATGGCTACACCTTC.